This T cell receptor beta chain was recorded in a study of blood T cell repertoires in COVID-19. Study summary: Spain, Italy and the United States supplied samples that represented acute and convalescent COVID-19. T cells, B-cell-depleted T cells, or PBMCs supplied cDNA or gDNA.

How the authors handled the data: Amplified reference gene primers provided the basis for estimating nucleated cell counts. Libraries were prepared by immunoSEQ multiplex PCR; TCRdb keeps only in-frame clonotypes and omits some of them. V and J calls and clone size follow that table, whereas D and trimming were derived from the DNA. This sample has 11,000 or so clones, with around three quarters found just once. This clone turned up a few times. Enrolled during active infection, Seattle patients were then followed longitudinally. This TCR came from a man in his sixties with COVID-19, enrolled during active disease. Sequenced sample: peripheral blood.

The CDR3 is CASSLDPPLWREGANEQFF. CDR3 nucleotide sequence: TGTGCCAGCAGCTTAGATCCTCCCCTCTGGCGGGAGGGGGCCAATGAGCAGTTCTTC. This rearrangement joins TRBV11-2 to TRBJ2-1, with TRBD2 matching over 9 bases. The J segment lost 6 bases and the V segment lost 0 bases, leaving 15 bases of the junction unmatched. This CDR3 has 19 residues. CDR1 is SGHAT, CDR2 FQNNGV, per germline.